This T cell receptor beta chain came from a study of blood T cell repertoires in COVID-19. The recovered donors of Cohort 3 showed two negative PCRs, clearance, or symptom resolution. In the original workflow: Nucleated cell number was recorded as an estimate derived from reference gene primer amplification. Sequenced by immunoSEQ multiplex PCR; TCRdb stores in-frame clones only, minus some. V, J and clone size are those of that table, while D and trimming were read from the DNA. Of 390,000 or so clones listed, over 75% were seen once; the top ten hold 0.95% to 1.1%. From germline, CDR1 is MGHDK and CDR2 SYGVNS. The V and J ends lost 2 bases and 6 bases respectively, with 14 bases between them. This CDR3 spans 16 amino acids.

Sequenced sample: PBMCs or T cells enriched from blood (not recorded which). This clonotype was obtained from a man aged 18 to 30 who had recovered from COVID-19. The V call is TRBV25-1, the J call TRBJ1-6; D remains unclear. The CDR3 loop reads CASSETAGASNSPLHF. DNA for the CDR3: TGTGCCAGCAGTGAAACCGCGGGAGCCAGTAATTCACCCCTCCACTTT.